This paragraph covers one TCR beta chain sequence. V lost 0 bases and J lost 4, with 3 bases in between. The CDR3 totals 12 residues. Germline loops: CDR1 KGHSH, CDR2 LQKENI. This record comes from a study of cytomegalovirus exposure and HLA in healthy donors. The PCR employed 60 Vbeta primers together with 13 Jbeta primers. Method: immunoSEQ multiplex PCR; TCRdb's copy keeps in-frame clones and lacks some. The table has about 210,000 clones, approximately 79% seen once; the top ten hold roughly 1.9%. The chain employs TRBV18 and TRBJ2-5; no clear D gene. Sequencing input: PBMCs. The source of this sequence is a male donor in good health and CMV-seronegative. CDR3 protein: CASSPPAETQYF. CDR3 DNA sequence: TGTGCCAGCTCACCACCGGCAGAGACCCAGTACTTC.